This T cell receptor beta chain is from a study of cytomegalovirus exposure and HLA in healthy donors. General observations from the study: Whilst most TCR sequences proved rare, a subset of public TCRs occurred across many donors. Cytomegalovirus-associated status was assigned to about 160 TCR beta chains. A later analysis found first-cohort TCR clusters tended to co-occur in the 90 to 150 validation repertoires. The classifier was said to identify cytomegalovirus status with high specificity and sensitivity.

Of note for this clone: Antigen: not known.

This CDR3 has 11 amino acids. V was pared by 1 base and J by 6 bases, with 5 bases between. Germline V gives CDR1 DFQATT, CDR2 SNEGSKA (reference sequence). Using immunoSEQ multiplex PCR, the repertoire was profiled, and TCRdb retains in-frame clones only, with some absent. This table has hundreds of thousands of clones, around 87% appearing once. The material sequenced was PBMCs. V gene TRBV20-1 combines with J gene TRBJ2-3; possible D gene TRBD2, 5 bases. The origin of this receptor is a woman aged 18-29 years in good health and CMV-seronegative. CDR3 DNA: TGCAGTGCTAGAGGGGAGGATACGCAGTATTTT. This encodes CSARGEDTQYF.